The clone carrying this T cell receptor beta chain was seen ten or more times. The antigen remains undetermined. Time point described: sample taken at primary tumor resection. TCRdb reprocessed the 5' RACE reads with MiXCR, giving one entry per CDR3 protein. The sample lists some 6,900 distinct CDR3 sequences, more than 10% occurring once. Germline CDR1 is SGHTA and CDR2 is FQGNSA. Deletions cut 1 base from V and 7 bases from J, with 14 bases between. The CDR3 spans 15 residues. The data originate from a study of spatial heterogeneity in lung cancer. Study overall: Raw reads contained each unique TCR and UMI combination more than ten times on average.

Study results and limitations: Counts of expanded intratumoral alpha and beta TCRs tracked tumor mutation counts.

The sequence was obtained from a male donor with early-stage non-small cell lung cancer. This material consisted of lung tumor tissue, taken at surgery. The chain employs TRBV7-2 and TRBJ2-1; D may be TRBD2 (6 bases). The CDR3 nucleotides are TGTGCCAGCAGCTTAGGGCTAGCGTGGGGGAATGAGCAGTTCTTC. Residues: CASSLGLAWGNEQFF.